A selection of T cell receptor beta chains follows, all from one sample in a study of control samples from healthy donors and cancer patients. Using immunoSEQ multiplex PCR, the repertoire was profiled, and TCRdb retains in-frame clones only, with some absent. The table lists 45,000 to 60,000 clones, 90% to 95% of them singletons. Sequences were obtained from blood. Receptor source: a man in his thirties or forties in good health. The CDR3 runs from the conserved cysteine through the conserved F or W. D genes are given only for firm matches. Clone size is shown for a subset of rows, as once, few, many or a class of expanded clone.

j_call v_call clone_size d_call cdr3_aa cdr3_nt
TRBJ1-2 TRBV5-1 . . CASSLGQDNYGYTF TGCGCCAGCAGCTTGGGACAGGATAACTATGGCTACACCTTC
TRBJ2-7 TRBV18 few . CASSLTLTYEQYF TGTGCCAGCTCACTGACACTAACCTACGAGCAGTACTTC
TRBJ1-4 TRBV7-9 . . CASSLETGTNEKLFF TGTGCCAGCAGCTTAGAGACGGGAACTAATGAAAAACTGTTTTTT
TRBJ2-1 TRBV9 . . CASSVKGLSYNEQFF TGTGCCAGCAGCGTCAAGGGTCTCTCCTACAATGAGCAGTTCTTC
TRBJ1-2 TRBV19 . . CASRSGGGYTF TGTGCCAGTAGATCCGGCGGTGGCTACACCTTC
TRBJ2-3 TRBV11-2 . TRBD2 CASSSGTSGGTDTQYF TGTGCCAGCAGCTCTGGGACTAGCGGGGGCACAGATACGCAGTATTTT
TRBJ2-1 TRBV11-3 . . CASSFRGRAGNEQFF TGTGCCAGCAGCTTTCGTGGTAGGGCGGGAAATGAGCAGTTCTTC
TRBJ2-1 TRBV24-1 . . CATSDLTGTEQFF TGTGCCACCAGTGATTTGACAGGGACTGAGCAGTTCTTC
TRBJ2-2 TRBV7-3 once . CASSFQGGAGTGELFF TGTGCCAGCAGCTTCCAAGGGGGCGCGGGGACCGGGGAGCTGTTTTTT
TRBJ2-1 TRBV3-1/TRBV3-2 once . CASSQESHWSSYNEQFF TGTGCCAGCAGCCAAGAGTCCCATTGGAGCTCCTACAATGAGCAGTTCTTC
TRBJ1-3 TRBV27 . . CASSRREAGNTIYF TGTGCCAGCAGCCGGAGGGAAGCTGGAAACACCATATATTTT
TRBJ1-6 TRBV6-5 . . CASTEYPNPLHF TGTGCCAGCACAGAATATCCCAACCCCCTCCACTTT
TRBJ2-5 TRBV30 . . CAWTSNQETQYF TGTGCCTGGACCAGCAACCAAGAGACCCAGTACTTC
TRBJ1-5 TRBV30 . . CAWSGNSNQPQHF TGTGCCTGGAGCGGGAATAGCAATCAGCCCCAGCATTTT
TRBJ1-4 TRBV2 . . CASRPSTGSTNEKLFF TGTGCCAGCAGGCCCAGTACAGGTTCAACTAATGAAAAACTGTTTTTT
TRBJ2-1 TRBV27 . . CASSSSQGFSEQFF .
TRBJ1-1 TRBV4-3 . . CASSQDPQGSGEAFF TGCGCCAGCAGCCAAGACCCGCAGGGGTCGGGTGAAGCTTTCTTT
TRBJ1-2 TRBV19 . . CASSIYGEIFYGYTF TGTGCCAGTAGTATCTACGGGGAGATATTTTATGGCTACACCTTC
TRBJ1-4 TRBV23-1 . . CASQNPQLREKLFF TGCGCCAGCCAGAATCCTCAACTTCGAGAAAAACTGTTTTTT
TRBJ1-2 TRBV12-3/TRBV12-4 . TRBD1 CASSRDRGGYTF TGTGCCAGCAGTAGGGACAGGGGCGGCTACACCTTC
TRBJ2-7 TRBV6-6 once . CATRASSYEQYF TGTGCCACCCGCGCTTCGTCCTACGAGCAGTACTTC
TRBJ2-1 TRBV3-1/TRBV3-2 . TRBD2 CASSQGLAGYNEQFF TGTGCCAGCAGCCAAGGACTAGCGGGATACAATGAGCAGTTCTTC
TRBJ2-1 TRBV19 . . CASSMGSLGNEQFF TGTGCCAGTAGTATGGGCTCTTTGGGCAATGAGCAGTTCTTC
TRBJ2-2 TRBV11-2 . . CASSLGSGKELFF TGTGCCAGCAGCTTAGGTTCGGGCAAGGAGCTGTTTTTT
TRBJ2-2 TRBV7-2 . . CASSSRDFTGELFF TGTGCCAGCAGCTCGAGGGATTTCACCGGGGAGCTGTTTTTT
TRBJ2-5 TRBV7-9 . . CASSLSAVRDWETQYF TGTGCCAGCAGCTTATCTGCGGTGAGGGACTGGGAGACCCAGTACTTC
TRBJ1-1 TRBV4-2 . TRBD1 CASSQPPWGRDRGNTEAFF TGTGCCAGCAGCCAACCCCCTTGGGGACGGGACAGGGGAAACACTGAAGCTTTCTTT
TRBJ1-6 TRBV9 . . CASSVEGNPPLHF TGTGCCAGCAGCGTAGAGGGGAATCCACCCCTCCACTTT
TRBJ2-7 TRBV6-6 . . CASSPRAPGQGREQYF TGTGCCAGCAGTCCTCGCGCACCGGGACAAGGTCGCGAGCAGTACTTC
TRBJ1-5 TRBV7-9 . . CASSSTFWDQPQHF TGTGCCAGCAGTTCGACATTTTGGGATCAGCCCCAGCATTTT
TRBJ2-5 TRBV6-5 . . CASSQGQETQYF TGTGCCAGCAGTCAGGGTCAAGAGACCCAGTACTTC
TRBJ1-2 TRBV5-1 . TRBD1 CASNSGTGDYGYTF TGCGCCAGCAATTCGGGGACAGGGGACTATGGCTACACCTTC
TRBJ1-2 TRBV4-3 . . CASSQVGAASSYGYTF TGCGCCAGCAGCCAAGTTGGAGCAGCCTCGAGCTATGGCTACACCTTC
TRBJ1-2 TRBV28 once . CASRYIGSGVPYGYTF TGTGCCAGCAGATACATTGGGTCGGGGGTTCCTTATGGCTACACCTTC
TRBJ1-5 TRBV4-1 . . CASSQVGDNQPQHF TGCGCCAGCAGCCAAGTTGGAGACAATCAGCCCCAGCATTTT
TRBJ1-3 TRBV7-8 . . CASSLGRGIAGNTIYF TGTGCCAGCAGCTTAGGGCGGGGAATCGCTGGAAACACCATATATTTT
TRBJ2-5 TRBV29-1 . TRBD2 CSVAARLAQETQYF TGCAGCGTGGCGGCCAGACTAGCCCAAGAGACCCAGTACTTC
TRBJ2-3 TRBV3-1/TRBV3-2 . TRBD2 CASSQRLAGTDTQYF TGTGCCAGCAGCCAAAGACTAGCAGGGACAGATACGCAGTATTTT
TRBJ1-1 TRBV7-6 . . CASSNQENTEAFF TGTGCCAGCAGCAACCAGGAGAACACTGAAGCTTTCTTT
TRBJ2-1 TRBV7-7 once . CASSLRVDSYNEQFF TGTGCTAGCAGCTTACGAGTCGACTCCTACAATGAGCAGTTCTTC
TRBJ1-5 TRBV2 . TRBD1 CASSEVGGRQPQHF TGTGCCAGCAGTGAAGTAGGGGGCAGGCAGCCCCAGCATTTT
TRBJ1-1 TRBV11-1 . . CASSFGVLMNTEAFF TGTGCCAGCAGCTTCGGGGTCCTCATGAACACTGAAGCTTTCTTT